A selection of T cell receptor beta chains follows, all from one sample in a study of chemoradiotherapy in HPV16-positive cancers. Clones were sequenced by immunoSEQ multiplex PCR, and TCRdb holds only the in-frame ones, with some missing. Of over a thousand clones in the sample, around 90% were seen once. Specimen: tumor tissue, collected from a patient who underwent chemoradiotherapy. All receptors come from a human donor with HPV-associated anogenital cancer. CDR3s include the opening cysteine and the closing phenylalanine or tryptophan. D genes are given only for firm matches. Size is omitted from some rows. Given values are once, few, many or a class for expanded clones.

size | length | J | D | V | CDR3 | DNA
NA | 18 | TRBJ2-5 | NA | TRBV28 | CASSLTPGAEMGQETQYF | TGTGCCAGCAGTTTAACCCCCGGGGCCGAAATGGGGCAAGAGACCCAGTACTTC
few | 17 | TRBJ1-3 | TRBD1 | TRBV9 | CASSVGYQGGSGNTIYF | TGTGCCAGCAGCGTAGGGTACCAGGGGGGCTCTGGAAACACCATATATTTT
NA | 14 | TRBJ2-7 | TRBD1 | TRBV5-1 | CASSPRTGVIEQYF | TGCGCCAGCAGCCCGAGGACAGGAGTTATAGAGCAGTACTTC
NA | 10 | TRBJ2-7 | NA | TRBV29-1 | CSGGADEQYF | TGCAGCGGAGGTGCCGACGAGCAGTACTTC
NA | 18 | TRBJ2-2 | NA | TRBV5-4 | CASSPGRVGGANTGELFF | TGTGCCAGCAGCCCGGGGAGGGTAGGGGGGGCGAACACCGGGGAGCTGTTTTTT
NA | 18 | TRBJ2-3 | TRBD2 | TRBV4-2 | CASSQVPGTIDSTDTQYF | TGTGCCAGCAGCCAAGTCCCAGGGACTATCGACAGCACAGATACGCAGTATTTT
NA | 14 | TRBJ2-1 | TRBD2 | TRBV5-6 | CASSIAGPWNEQFF | TGTGCCAGCAGTATAGCGGGACCATGGAATGAGCAGTTCTTC
few | 11 | TRBJ1-1 | NA | TRBV5-6 | CASSFGTEAFF | TGTGCCAGCAGCTTTGGCACTGAAGCTTTCTTT
NA | 14 | TRBJ2-7 | NA | TRBV30 | CAWSLQYGTYEQYF | TGTGCCTGGAGTCTACAATACGGCACCTACGAGCAGTACTTC
NA | 15 | TRBJ1-2 | NA | TRBV18 | CASSPPGHQNYGYTF | TGTGCCAGCTCCCCTCCGGGACACCAAAACTATGGCTACACCTTC
NA | 16 | TRBJ2-7 | NA | TRBV9 | CASSVGDRPGIYEQYF | TGTGCCAGCAGCGTAGGTGACAGGCCCGGGATCTACGAGCAGTACTTC
NA | 14 | TRBJ2-7 | NA | TRBV5-4 | CASSWSPGQYEQYF | TGTGCCAGCAGCTGGTCTCCGGGGCAATACGAGCAGTACTTC
NA | 16 | TRBJ2-2 | NA | TRBV18 | CASSPREDPLPGELFF | TGTGCCAGCTCCCCCAGAGAGGACCCCTTACCCGGGGAGCTGTTTTTT
once | 17 | TRBJ2-6 | NA | TRBV4-2 | CASSQELVRSGANVLTF | TGTGCCAGCAGCCAAGAACTAGTCCGATCTGGGGCCAACGTCCTGACTTTC
NA | 13 | TRBJ2-7 | NA | TRBV2 | CASKVLLIEEQYF | TGTGCCAGCAAAGTCCTGTTGATTGAAGAGCAGTACTTC
NA | 16 | TRBJ2-1 | TRBD2 | TRBV7-3 | CASSLVGTSGYNEQFF | TGTGCCAGCAGCTTAGTCGGGACTAGCGGCTACAATGAGCAGTTCTTC
once | 16 | TRBJ2-2 | TRBD2 | TRBV18 | CASSSTGGPLGGELFF | TGTGCCAGCTCAAGTACGGGAGGCCCGCTTGGCGGGGAGCTGTTTTTT
once | 15 | TRBJ1-5 | NA | TRBV28 | CASSTAPRTGWPQHF | TGTGCCAGCAGTACCGCCCCTCGTACGGGTTGGCCCCAGCATTTT
NA | 15 | TRBJ1-4 | NA | TRBV7-6 | CASSLDSGDGEKLFF | TGTGCCAGCAGCTTGGACTCAGGGGATGGAGAAAAACTGTTTTTT
NA | 18 | TRBJ2-1 | NA | TRBV5-1 | CASSPKGITGLGGNEQFF | TGCGCCAGCAGCCCGAAAGGCATAACAGGGTTGGGGGGCAATGAGCAGTTCTTC
NA | 13 | TRBJ1-1 | NA | TRBV9 | CASSVGRNTEAFF | TGTGCCAGCAGCGTCGGACGGAACACTGAAGCTTTCTTT
NA | 15 | TRBJ1-4 | NA | TRBV7-8 | CASSLGARTNEKLFF | TGTGCCAGCAGCCTGGGGGCGCGGACTAATGAAAAACTGTTTTTT
NA | 13 | TRBJ1-2 | NA | TRBV6-5 | CASSRTSSGGYTF | TGTGCCAGCAGCAGGACATCCTCGGGGGGCTACACCTTC
NA | 17 | TRBJ2-4 | NA | TRBV6-1 | CASSEARKALSMNIQYF | TGTGCCAGCAGTGAAGCGAGGAAGGCTCTTTCAATGAACATTCAGTACTTC
NA | 16 | TRBJ2-5 | TRBD2 | TRBV7-6 | CASSPGTSGGIETQYF | TGTGCCAGCAGCCCCGGGACTAGCGGGGGAATAGAGACCCAGTACTTC
NA | 14 | TRBJ2-7 | NA | TRBV11-3 | CASSLDRGPTGQYF | TGTGCCAGCAGCTTAGACAGGGGCCCAACCGGGCAGTACTTC
NA | 16 | TRBJ2-5 | NA | TRBV4-2 | CASSQDRLLPWETQYF | TGTGCCAGCAGCCAAGACCGTTTGTTGCCTTGGGAGACCCAGTACTTC
NA | 14 | TRBJ2-7 | NA | TRBV5-6 | CASSLGLYGVEQYF | TGTGCCAGCAGCTTGGGACTATATGGGGTCGAGCAGTACTTC
NA | 15 | TRBJ2-5 | NA | TRBV7-8 | CASSLDLGRGETQYF | TGTGCCAGCAGCTTAGATTTGGGGCGCGGAGAGACCCAGTACTTC
NA | 13 | TRBJ1-2 | TRBD1 | TRBV11-2 | CASSLVTGDGYTF | TGTGCCAGCAGCTTGGTAACAGGGGATGGCTACACCTTC
NA | 16 | TRBJ1-3 | NA | TRBV4-1 | CASSQDTTGPGNTIYF | TGCGCCAGCAGCCAAGATACCACAGGGCCTGGAAACACCATATATTTT
NA | 16 | TRBJ1-5 | TRBD1 | TRBV19 | CASTPTGGNSNQPQHF | TGTGCCAGTACCCCGACAGGGGGGAATAGCAATCAGCCCCAGCATTTT
NA | 12 | TRBJ2-7 | NA | TRBV12-5 | CASGFGKNEQYF | TGTGCTAGTGGTTTCGGTAAGAACGAGCAGTACTTC
NA | 12 | TRBJ2-7 | NA | TRBV2 | CASSDDRNEQYF | TGTGCCAGCAGTGATGACAGAAACGAGCAGTACTTC
few | 15 | TRBJ1-3 | TRBD1 | TRBV5-1 | CASSLEGTGGDTIYF | TGCGCCAGCAGCTTGGAAGGGACAGGGGGTGACACCATATATTTT
few | 16 | TRBJ1-1 | NA | TRBV6-5 | CASSYFTRGENTEAFF | TGTGCCAGCAGTTACTTTACAAGAGGGGAGAACACTGAAGCTTTCTTT
NA | 15 | TRBJ2-5 | TRBD2 | TRBV5-8 | CASSPRGRAGETQYF | TGTGCCAGCAGCCCCCGCGGGAGGGCGGGGGAGACCCAGTACTTC
NA | 14 | TRBJ2-3 | NA | TRBV7-2 | CASSSYMSTDTQYF | TGTGCCAGCAGCTCGTACATGAGCACAGATACGCAGTATTTT
NA | 12 | TRBJ2-2 | NA | TRBV10-3 | CAIQSVTGELFF | TGTGCCATCCAATCGGTCACCGGGGAGCTGTTTTTT
once | 14 | TRBJ2-7 | NA | TRBV5-6 | CASSSGHFSYEQYF | TGTGCCAGCAGCTCGGGACACTTTTCCTACGAGCAGTACTTC
few | 16 | TRBJ1-2 | NA | TRBV6-1 | CASSVSVGGARDGYTF | TGTGCCAGCAGTGTGTCTGTCGGAGGGGCTAGGGATGGCTACACCTTC
once | 15 | TRBJ2-2 | NA | TRBV9 | CASSVESGGTGELFF | TGTGCCAGCAGCGTAGAGTCGGGTGGGACCGGGGAGCTGTTTTTT
NA | 15 | TRBJ1-2 | TRBD1 | TRBV5-1 | CASSLRGQGIDGYTF | TGCGCCAGCAGCCTACGGGGACAGGGTATCGATGGCTACACCTTC
once | 18 | TRBJ2-7 | NA | TRBV28 | CASSLRRVGGLGPYEQYF | TGTGCCAGCAGTTTGCGGAGAGTAGGGGGATTGGGCCCCTACGAGCAGTACTTC
NA | 15 | TRBJ2-7 | TRBD1 | TRBV27 | CASSTRTGGKDEQYF | TGTGCCAGCAGTACCCGGACAGGGGGTAAAGACGAGCAGTACTTC